This T cell receptor beta chain originates from a study of vaccination effects on CD4 cells after COVID-19. Study as a whole: Post-vaccine specimens arrived a median 72 days past the second dose.

Concerning this clone itself: The antigen is unknown.

Pools of viral peptides were used by the ViraFEST assay to expand antigen-specific CD4+ T cells ahead of sequencing. Following culture for about ten days, CD4+ T cells were isolated. Participants completed two doses of the BNT162b2 or mRNA-1273 vaccine. Generated by immunoSEQ multiplex PCR, the TCRdb table keeps only in-frame clones and is missing some. The sample holds about 29,000 clones, roughly 74% seen once. The CDR3 consists of 16 residues. Germline V gene sequence: CDR1 LGHDT, CDR2 YNNKEL (reference sequence). Between the trimmed V and J ends, which lost 0 bases and 1 base, there was a span of 7 bases.

This clonotype was sampled from a human donor who received a COVID-19 vaccine. The J gene is TRBJ2-6, the V gene TRBV3-1 (or the pseudogene TRBV3-2), with unresolved D. The specimen comprised CD4+ T cells from PBMCs cultured with HCoV-OC43 spike peptides, sampled after COVID-19 vaccination. As to subset: HCoV-OC43 spike overlapping peptide pool stimulation. The CDR3 loop is CASSQDPASGANVLTF. The CDR3 coding sequence is TGTGCCAGCAGCCAAGATCCCGCGTCTGGGGCCAACGTCCTGACTTTC.